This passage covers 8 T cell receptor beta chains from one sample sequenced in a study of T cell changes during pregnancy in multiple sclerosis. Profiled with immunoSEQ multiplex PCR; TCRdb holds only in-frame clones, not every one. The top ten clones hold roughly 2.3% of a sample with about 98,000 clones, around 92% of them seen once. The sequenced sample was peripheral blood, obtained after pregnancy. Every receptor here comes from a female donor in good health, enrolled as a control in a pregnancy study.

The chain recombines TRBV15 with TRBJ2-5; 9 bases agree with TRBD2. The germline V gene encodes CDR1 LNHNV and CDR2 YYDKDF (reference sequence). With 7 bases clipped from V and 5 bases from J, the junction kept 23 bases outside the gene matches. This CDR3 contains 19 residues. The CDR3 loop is CATNLDRPLAGVRRETQYF. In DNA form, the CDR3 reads TGTGCCACCAACCTGGACAGGCCCTTAGCGGGAGTCCGAAGGGAGACCCAGTACTTC.

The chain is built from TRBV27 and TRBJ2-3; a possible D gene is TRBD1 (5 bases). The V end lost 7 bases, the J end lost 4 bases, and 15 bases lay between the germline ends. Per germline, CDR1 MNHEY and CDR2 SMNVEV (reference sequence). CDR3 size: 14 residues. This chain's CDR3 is CASTKQGYPDTQYF. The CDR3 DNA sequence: TGTGCCAGCACAAAGCAGGGTTATCCAGATACGCAGTATTTT.

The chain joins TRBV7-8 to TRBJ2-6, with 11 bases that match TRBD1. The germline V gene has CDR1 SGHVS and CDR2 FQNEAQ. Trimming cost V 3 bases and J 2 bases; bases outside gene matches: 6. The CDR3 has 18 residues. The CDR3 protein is CASSLGQGVRPGANVLTF. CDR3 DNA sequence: TGTGCCAGCAGCTTGGGACAGGGGGTCCGTCCTGGGGCCAACGTCCTGACTTTC.

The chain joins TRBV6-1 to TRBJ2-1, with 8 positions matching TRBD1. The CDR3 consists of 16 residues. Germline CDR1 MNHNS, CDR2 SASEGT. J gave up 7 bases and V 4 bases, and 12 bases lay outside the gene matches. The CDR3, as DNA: TGTGCCAGCAGTGTCAGGGGGCGGAATGTAGGGAATGAGCAGTTCTTC. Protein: CASSVRGRNVGNEQFF.

This chain's CDR3 is CASSAQGYSNEQFF. CDR3 in DNA: TGTGCCAGCAGTGCACAGGGGTATAGCAATGAGCAGTTCTTC. The rearrangement uses TRBV2 and TRBJ2-1, with 7 positions matching TRBD1. The CDR3 extends over 14 amino acids. The J segment lost 6 bases and the V segment lost 4 bases, leaving 6 bases of the junction unmatched. Germline CDR1 SNHLY, CDR2 FYNNEI.

The CDR3 region has the DNA TGTGCCAGCAGCTGGGGACAGGGATCGACGGGGGAAAAACTGTTTTTT. It codes for CASSWGQGSTGEKLFF. This chain connects TRBV5-4 to TRBJ1-4; the match to TRBD1 covers 9 bases. This CDR3 contains 16 residues. The ends lost 3 bases at V and 8 bases at J; junction bases unmatched: 11. Germline CDR1 reads SGHNT; CDR2 reads YYREEE (reference sequence).

This CDR3 reads CASSSGLPGGHEKLFF. CDR3 DNA: TGTGCCAGCAGTTCCGGGTTGCCTGGAGGTCATGAAAAACTGTTTTTT. The chain is built from TRBV6-5 and TRBJ1-4, with D hard to call. The CDR3 runs to 16 residues. The germline V and J ends were trimmed by 4 bases and 6 bases, with 18 bases remaining between them. CDR1 and CDR2 (germline): MNHEY, SVGAGI.

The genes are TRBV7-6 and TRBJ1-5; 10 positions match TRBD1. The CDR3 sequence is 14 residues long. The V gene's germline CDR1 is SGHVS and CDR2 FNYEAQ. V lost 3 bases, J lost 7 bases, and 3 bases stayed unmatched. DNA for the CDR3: TGTGCCAGCAGCTTTGGGACAGGGGAGCAGCCCCAGCATTTT. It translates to CASSFGTGEQPQHF.